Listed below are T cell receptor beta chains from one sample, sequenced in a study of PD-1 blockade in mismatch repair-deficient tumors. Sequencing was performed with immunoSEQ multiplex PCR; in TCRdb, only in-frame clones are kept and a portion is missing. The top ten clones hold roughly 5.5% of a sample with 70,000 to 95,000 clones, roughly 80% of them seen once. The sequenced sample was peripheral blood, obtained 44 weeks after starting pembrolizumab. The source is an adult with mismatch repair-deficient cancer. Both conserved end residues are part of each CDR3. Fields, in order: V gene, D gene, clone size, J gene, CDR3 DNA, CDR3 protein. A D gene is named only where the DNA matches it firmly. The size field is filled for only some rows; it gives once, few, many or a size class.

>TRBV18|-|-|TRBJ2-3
TGTGCCAGCTCACCACCGGTTGCGGACCCCACAGATACGCAGTATTTT
CASSPPVADPTDTQYF
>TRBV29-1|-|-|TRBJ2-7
TGCAGCGCCTCTAGCGCCTCCTACGAGCAGTACTTC
CSASSASYEQYF
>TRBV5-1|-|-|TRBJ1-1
TGCGCCAGCAGCTTGGAGCACAGTGAAGCTTTCTTT
CASSLEHSEAFF
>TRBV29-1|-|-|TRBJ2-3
TGCAGCGTTGAAGGTGCCCGGGGAAGAAGGGAATTCACAGATACGCAGTATTTT
CSVEGARGRREFTDTQYF
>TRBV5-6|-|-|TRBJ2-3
TGTGCCAGCAGCTTGATTTTGTCAGACACAGATACGCAGTATTTT
CASSLILSDTDTQYF
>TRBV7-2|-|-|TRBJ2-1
TGTGCCAGCAGCCGAGTGGGCCGATCCTACAATGAGCAGTTCTTC
CASSRVGRSYNEQFF
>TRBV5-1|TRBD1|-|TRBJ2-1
TGCGCCAGCAGCGTGGACAGGGTGGGTGAGCAGTTCTTC
CASSVDRVGEQFF
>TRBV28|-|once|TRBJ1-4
TGTGCCAGCAGTCCACCCGGGGGGGTTAAGGAAAAACTGTTTTTT
CASSPPGGVKEKLFF
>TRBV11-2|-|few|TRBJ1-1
TGTGCCAGCAGTTTTACAGGGCGGGGCGGTGAAGCTTTCTTT
CASSFTGRGGEAFF
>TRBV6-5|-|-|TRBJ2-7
TGTGCCAGCAGTGAACCCGGGATCTACGAGCAGTACTTC
CASSEPGIYEQYF
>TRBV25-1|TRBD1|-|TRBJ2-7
TGTGCCAGCAGTAACCCAACAGGGGGCCCGAGAGAGGAGCAGTACTTC
CASSNPTGGPREEQYF
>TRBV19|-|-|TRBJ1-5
TGTGCCACCACCTGGTCGGCATCTCGCAATCAGCCCCAGCATTTT
CATTWSASRNQPQHF
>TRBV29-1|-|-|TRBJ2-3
TGCAGCGCCCCGGGACTTAGTTTCACAGATACGCAGTATTTT
CSAPGLSFTDTQYF
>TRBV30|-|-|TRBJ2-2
TGTGCCTGGAGCCCACCCCAAAGGGCGGGACTGAGAATGGGGGAGCTGTTTTTT
CAWSPPQRAGLRMGELFF